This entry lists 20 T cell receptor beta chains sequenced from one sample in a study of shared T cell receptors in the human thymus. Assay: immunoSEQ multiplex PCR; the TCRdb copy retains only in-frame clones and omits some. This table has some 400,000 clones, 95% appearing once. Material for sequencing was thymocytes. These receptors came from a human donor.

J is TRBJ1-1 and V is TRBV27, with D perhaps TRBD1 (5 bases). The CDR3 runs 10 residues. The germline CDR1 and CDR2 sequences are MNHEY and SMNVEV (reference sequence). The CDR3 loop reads CEGRVSEAFF. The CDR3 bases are TGTGAGGGACGGGTGTCTGAAGCTTTCTTT.

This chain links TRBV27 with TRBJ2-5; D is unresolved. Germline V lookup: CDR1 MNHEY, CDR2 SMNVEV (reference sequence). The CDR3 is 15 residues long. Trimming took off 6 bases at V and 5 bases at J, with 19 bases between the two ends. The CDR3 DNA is TGTGCCAGCAGCCACACGCGTTTTTCGCGGGAGACCCAGTACTTC. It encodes CASSHTRFSRETQYF.

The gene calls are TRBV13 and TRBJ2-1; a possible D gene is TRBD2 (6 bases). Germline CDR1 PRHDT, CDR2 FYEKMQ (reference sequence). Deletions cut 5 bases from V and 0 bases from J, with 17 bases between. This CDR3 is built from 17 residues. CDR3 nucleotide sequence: TGTGCCAGCAGCGGACGCCCGGGACTTAGCTCCTACAATGAGCAGTTCTTC. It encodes CASSGRPGLSSYNEQFF.

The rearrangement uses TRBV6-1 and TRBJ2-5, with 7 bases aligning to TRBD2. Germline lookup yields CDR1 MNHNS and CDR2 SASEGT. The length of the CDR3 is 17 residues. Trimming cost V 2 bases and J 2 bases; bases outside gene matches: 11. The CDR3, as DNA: TGTGCCAGCAGTGAATCCTTATCTTGGGGAGGGCAAGAGACCCAGTACTTC. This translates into CASSESLSWGGQETQYF.

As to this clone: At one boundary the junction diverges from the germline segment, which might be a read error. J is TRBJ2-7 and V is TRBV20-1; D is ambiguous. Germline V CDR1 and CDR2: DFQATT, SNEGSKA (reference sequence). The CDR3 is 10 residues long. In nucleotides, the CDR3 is TGCAGAGCTAGTCGGAGTGAGCAGTACTTC. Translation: CRASRSEQYF.

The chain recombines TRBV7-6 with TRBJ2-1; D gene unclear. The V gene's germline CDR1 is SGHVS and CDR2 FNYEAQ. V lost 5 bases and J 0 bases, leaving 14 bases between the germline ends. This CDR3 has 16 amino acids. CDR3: CASSHVTLTSYNEQFF. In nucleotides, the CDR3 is TGTGCCAGCAGCCACGTGACTCTTACCTCCTACAATGAGCAGTTCTTC.

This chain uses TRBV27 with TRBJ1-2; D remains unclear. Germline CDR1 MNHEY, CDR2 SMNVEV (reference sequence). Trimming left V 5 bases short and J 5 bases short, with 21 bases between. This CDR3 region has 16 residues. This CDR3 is CASSPLIADTKYGYTF. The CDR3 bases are TGTGCCAGCAGTCCGCTTATCGCCGATACGAAATATGGCTACACCTTC.

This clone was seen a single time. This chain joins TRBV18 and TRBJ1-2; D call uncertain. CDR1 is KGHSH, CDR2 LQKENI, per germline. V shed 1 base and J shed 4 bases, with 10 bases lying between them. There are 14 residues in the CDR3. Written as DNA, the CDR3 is TGTGCCAGCTCACCACGGAGGAGGACCTATGGCTACACCTTC. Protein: CASSPRRRTYGYTF.

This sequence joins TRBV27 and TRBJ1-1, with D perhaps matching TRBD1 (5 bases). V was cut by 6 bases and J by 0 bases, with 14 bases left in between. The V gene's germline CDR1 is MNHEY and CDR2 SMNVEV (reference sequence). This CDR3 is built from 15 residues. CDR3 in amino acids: CASRLVAGMNTEAFF. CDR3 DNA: TGTGCCAGCAGATTAGTGGCAGGGATGAACACTGAAGCTTTCTTT.

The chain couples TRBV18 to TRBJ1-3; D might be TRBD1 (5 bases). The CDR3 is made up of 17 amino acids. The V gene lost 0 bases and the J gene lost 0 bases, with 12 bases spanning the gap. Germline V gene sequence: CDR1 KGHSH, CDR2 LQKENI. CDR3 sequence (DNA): TGTGCCAGCTCACCACCGCGGGCCGGGGGCTCTGGAAACACCATATATTTT. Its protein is CASSPPRAGGSGNTIYF.

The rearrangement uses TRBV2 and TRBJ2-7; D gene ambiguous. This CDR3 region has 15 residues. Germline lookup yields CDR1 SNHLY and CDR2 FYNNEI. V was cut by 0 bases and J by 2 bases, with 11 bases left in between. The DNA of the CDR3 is TGTGCCAGCAGTGAAGCGACGCCAAGGCCCTACGAGCAGTACTTC. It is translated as CASSEATPRPYEQYF.

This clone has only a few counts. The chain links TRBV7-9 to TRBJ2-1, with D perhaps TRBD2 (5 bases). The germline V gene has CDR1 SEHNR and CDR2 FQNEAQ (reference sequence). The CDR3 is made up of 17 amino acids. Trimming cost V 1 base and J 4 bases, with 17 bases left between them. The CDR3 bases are TGTGCCAGCAGCTTAGACCGGGGAGCTGGGGTTTACAATGAGCAGTTCTTC. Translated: CASSLDRGAGVYNEQFF. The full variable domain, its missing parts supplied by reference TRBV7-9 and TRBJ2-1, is DTGVSQNPRHKITKRGQNVTFRCDPISEHNRLYWYRQTLGQGPEFLTYFQNEAQLEKSRLLSDRFSAERPKGSFSTLEIQRTEQGDSAMYLCASSLDRGAGVYNEQFFGPGTRLTVL.

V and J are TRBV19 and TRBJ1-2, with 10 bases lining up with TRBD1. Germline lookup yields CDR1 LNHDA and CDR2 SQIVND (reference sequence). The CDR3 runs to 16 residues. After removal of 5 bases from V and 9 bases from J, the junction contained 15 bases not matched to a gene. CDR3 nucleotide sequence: TGTGCCAGTAGTCCCAGTCCGGGACAGGGGAAGGGTAGCTACACCTTC. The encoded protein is CASSPSPGQGKGSYTF.

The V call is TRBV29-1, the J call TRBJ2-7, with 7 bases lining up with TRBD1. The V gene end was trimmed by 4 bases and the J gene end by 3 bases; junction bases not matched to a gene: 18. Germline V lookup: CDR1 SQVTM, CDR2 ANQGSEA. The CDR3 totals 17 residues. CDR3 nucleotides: TGCAGCGTTGGTCTACGCCACGATGGGGACAGACGCTACGAGCAGTACTTC. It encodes CSVGLRHDGDRRYEQYF.

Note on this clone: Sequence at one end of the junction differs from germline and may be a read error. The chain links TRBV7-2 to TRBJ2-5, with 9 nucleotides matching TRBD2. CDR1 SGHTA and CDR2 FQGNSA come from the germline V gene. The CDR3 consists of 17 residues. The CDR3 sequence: CASSLEGAGGLQETQYF. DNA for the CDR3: TGTGCCAGCAGTTTAGAAGGAGCGGGAGGACTCCAAGAGACCCAGTACTTC.

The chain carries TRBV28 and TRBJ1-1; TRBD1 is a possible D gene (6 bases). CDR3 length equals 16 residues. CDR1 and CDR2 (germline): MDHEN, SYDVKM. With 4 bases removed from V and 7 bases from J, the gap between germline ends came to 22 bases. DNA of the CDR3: TGTGCCAGCAGTTCACCAATGACAGGCATAGGGGGTGAAGCTTTCTTT. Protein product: CASSSPMTGIGGEAFF.

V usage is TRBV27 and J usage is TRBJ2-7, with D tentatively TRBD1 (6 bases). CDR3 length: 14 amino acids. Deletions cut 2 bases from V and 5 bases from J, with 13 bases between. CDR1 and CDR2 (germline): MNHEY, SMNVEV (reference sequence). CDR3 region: CASSLGNRVDEQYF. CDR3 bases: TGTGCCAGCAGTTTAGGGAACAGGGTCGACGAGCAGTACTTC.

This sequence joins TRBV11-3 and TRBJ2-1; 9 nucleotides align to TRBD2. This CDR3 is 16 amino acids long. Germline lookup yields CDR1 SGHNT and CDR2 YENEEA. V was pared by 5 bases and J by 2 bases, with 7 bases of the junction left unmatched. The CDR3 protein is CASSPRASGTYNEQFF. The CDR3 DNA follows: TGTGCCAGCAGCCCCCGCGCTAGCGGGACCTACAATGAGCAGTTCTTC. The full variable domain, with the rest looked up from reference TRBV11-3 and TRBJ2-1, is EAGVVQSPRYKIIEKKQPVAFWCNPISGHNTLYWYLQNLGQGPELLIRYENEEAVDDSQLPKDRFSAERLKGVDSTLKIQPAELGDSAVYLCASSPRASGTYNEQFFGPGTRLTVL.

CDR3 amino acids: CASSHRDPGAFSNQPQHF. The CDR3 DNA reads as TGTGCCAGCAGCCATCGGGATCCCGGAGCTTTTAGCAATCAGCCCCAGCATTTT. The chain couples TRBV14 to TRBJ1-5; D uncertain. This CDR3 is built from 18 residues. CDR1 is SGHDN and CDR2 is FVKESK in the germline V gene. The V end was cut by 3 bases, the J end by 0 bases, with 18 bases between. Combining the CDR3 with reference TRBV14 and TRBJ1-5 gives the whole variable domain EAGVTQFPSHSVIEKGQTVTLRCDPISGHDNLYWYRRVMGKEIKFLLHFVKESKQDESGMPNNRFLAERTGGTYSTLKVQPAELEDSGVYFCASSHRDPGAFSNQPQHFGDGTRLSIL.

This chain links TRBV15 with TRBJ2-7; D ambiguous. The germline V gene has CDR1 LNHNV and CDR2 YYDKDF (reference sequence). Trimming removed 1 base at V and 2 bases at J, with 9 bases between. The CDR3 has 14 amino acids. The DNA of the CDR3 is TGTGCCACCAGCAGAGTCGGCCGCGCCTACGAGCAGTACTTC. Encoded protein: CATSRVGRAYEQYF.